The rows below give T cell receptor beta chains drawn from one sample of a study of blood T cell repertoires in COVID-19. Assay used: immunoSEQ multiplex PCR; TCRdb lists only in-frame clones, some missing. The data show 85,000 to 90,000 clones, with approximately 87% seen just once and approximately 1% held by the top ten. Sequences were obtained from peripheral blood. The receptors were sampled from a human donor in a cohort sampled during active COVID-19. CDR3s include the opening cysteine and the closing phenylalanine or tryptophan. The order of the fields is J gene, V gene, CDR3 length, D gene, clone size, CDR3 protein, CDR3 DNA. The D gene is left open where the match is weak. Clone size is not always given. Where it is, it says once, few, many or a class for expanded clones.

TRBJ1-3	TRBV9	13	TRBD1	.	CASNRGYGNTIYF	TGTGCCAGCAACAGGGGGTATGGAAACACCATATATTTT
TRBJ2-1	TRBV3-1/TRBV3-2	12	.	once	CASSQANNEQFF	TGTGCCAGCAGCCAAGCTAACAATGAGCAGTTCTTC
TRBJ1-5	TRBV28	13	.	once	CASSLVGGQPQHF	TGTGCCAGCAGTTTGGTCGGAGGTCAGCCCCAGCATTTT
TRBJ1-5	TRBV7-9	12	.	.	CASSLPGGPQHF	TGTGCCAGCAGCTTACCGGGGGGGCCCCAGCATTTT
TRBJ2-7	TRBV6-5	13	TRBD2	.	CASSSGEAYEQYF	TGTGCCAGCAGTAGCGGGGAGGCCTACGAGCAGTACTTC
TRBJ2-3	TRBV7-3	18	.	once	CASSLTLIGLLAQYTQYF	TGTGCCAGCAGCTTAACGTTAATCGGTTTGCTAGCGCAATATACGCAGTATTTT
TRBJ2-2	TRBV3-1/TRBV3-2	12	.	.	CASSRRTGELFF	TGTGCCAGCAGTCGGAGGACCGGGGAGCTGTTTTTT
TRBJ2-7	TRBV5-4	14	.	few	CASSLGGQLYGQYF	TGTGCCAGCAGCTTGGGAGGACAGTTGTACGGGCAGTACTTC
TRBJ1-4	TRBV30	15	.	.	CAWSLPGTGGEKLFF	TGTGCCTGGAGTCTCCCCGGAACAGGTGGAGAAAAACTGTTTTTT
TRBJ2-1	TRBV7-3	18	TRBD1	.	CASSRSGQIGQGGNEQFF	TGTGCCAGCAGCCGATCCGGCCAAATCGGACAGGGGGGCAATGAGCAGTTCTTC
TRBJ1-1	TRBV6-5	13	.	.	CASTKEVSTEAFF	TGTGCCAGCACCAAGGAGGTTAGCACTGAAGCTTTCTTT
TRBJ1-5	TRBV19	15	TRBD1	.	CASRGTGGLNQPQHF	TGTGCCAGTAGAGGGACAGGGGGTTTAAATCAGCCCCAGCATTTT
TRBJ1-1	TRBV6-5	15	.	once	CASLAGVAGETEAFF	TGTGCCAGCCTGGCCGGAGTTGCAGGGGAGACTGAAGCTTTCTTT
TRBJ2-7	TRBV14	11	.	.	CASSQAREQYF	TGTGCCAGCAGCCAAGCCCGCGAGCAGTACTTC
TRBJ2-1	TRBV6-5	15	TRBD2	.	CASSQREVAYNEQFF	TGTGCCAGCAGCCAGCGGGAGGTGGCCTACAATGAGCAGTTCTTC
TRBJ2-2	TRBV30	14	TRBD1	.	CAWLGQLNTGELFF	TGTGCCTGGTTGGGACAGCTAAACACCGGGGAGCTGTTTTTT
TRBJ2-3	TRBV28	14	.	.	CASSLHQGGDTQYF	TGTGCCAGCAGCCTGCATCAGGGGGGAGATACGCAGTATTTT
TRBJ1-2	TRBV28	16	TRBD1	.	CASSLGGTASEDGYTF	TGTGCCAGCAGTCTAGGGGGGACAGCCTCCGAGGATGGCTACACCTTC
TRBJ2-5	TRBV10-2	17	TRBD2	.	CASSPRTSGFGGETQYF	TGCGCCAGCAGTCCCCGGACTAGCGGGTTTGGAGGGGAGACCCAGTACTTC
TRBJ2-2	TRBV28	16	TRBD2	.	CASSFYSGRAPGELFF	TGTGCCAGCAGTTTTTATAGCGGGAGGGCCCCCGGGGAGCTGTTTTTT
TRBJ2-1	TRBV5-1	15	TRBD2	.	CASSLGQAGGGEQFF	TGCGCCAGCAGCTTGGGGCAAGCGGGAGGGGGTGAGCAGTTCTTC
TRBJ2-3	TRBV28	18	TRBD2	.	CASSFPRLAGGVGGTQYF	TGTGCCAGCAGCTTCCCCCGGCTAGCGGGGGGAGTGGGTGGTACGCAGTATTTT
TRBJ2-1	TRBV5-1	13	.	.	CASSLGLSNEQFF	TGCGCCAGCAGCTTGGGACTTTCCAATGAGCAGTTCTTC
TRBJ1-6	TRBV5-8	15	.	.	CASSLVQGYNSPLHF	TGTGCCAGCAGCTTGGTACAGGGCTATAATTCACCCCTCCACTTT
TRBJ1-3	TRBV7-9	14	.	.	CASSVFGSGNTIYF	TGTGCCAGCAGCGTTTTCGGTTCTGGAAACACCATATATTTT
TRBJ2-1	TRBV6-5	14	TRBD2	.	CASTVTSGVRGRFF	TGTGCCAGCACTGTGACTAGCGGGGTTAGAGGGCGGTTCTTC
TRBJ2-1	TRBV2	14	.	.	CASSNPSRLNEQFF	TGTGCCAGCAGCAATCCTAGCAGACTCAATGAGCAGTTCTTC
TRBJ2-7	TRBV7-8	14	.	.	CASSLARSSYEQYF	TGTGCCAGCAGCTTAGCTAGGAGCTCCTACGAGCAGTACTTC
TRBJ2-7	TRBV7-6	12	TRBD2	once	CASSSELAVQYF	TGTGCCAGCAGCTCCGAACTAGCGGTGCAGTACTTC